A selection of T cell receptor beta chains follows, all from one sample in a study of a mutant IDH1 vaccine in newly diagnosed glioma. Profiling relied on immunoSEQ multiplex PCR, and the TCRdb table lists in-frame clones only, not all of them. The sample lists tens of thousands of clones; about 74% were seen once. This material consisted of PBMCs, taken from a glioma patient treated with radiotherapy, temozolomide or both. All receptors derive from a woman aged 40 to 50 with glioma. CDR3s include the opening cysteine and the closing phenylalanine or tryptophan. A D gene is named only where the DNA matches it firmly. A row's size may be missing; if present it is once, few, many or a size class.

j_gene	v_gene	d_gene	abundance	CDR3nt	CDR3aa
TRBJ1-2	TRBV10-3	TRBD1	-	TGTGCCACCAGTACCGGGACAGGGGGCGCTGACTATGGCTACACCTTC	CATSTGTGGADYGYTF
TRBJ2-5	TRBV11-3	-	-	TGTGCCAGCAGCCCCGGTCCGAGGGAGACCCAGTACTTC	CASSPGPRETQYF
TRBJ2-3	TRBV27	-	once	TGTGCCAGCAGTCTAAATAGGGCGTCAGATACGCAGTATTTT	CASSLNRASDTQYF
TRBJ1-1	TRBV6-1	TRBD1	few	TGTGCCAGCAGTGTCACAGGGGGCGCGGTTGACACTGAAGCTTTCTTT	CASSVTGGAVDTEAFF
TRBJ1-4	TRBV18	-	-	TGTGCCAGCGCGTCAGGCGGACAGAGGGAAAAACTGTTTTTT	CASASGGQREKLFF
TRBJ2-3	TRBV29-1	-	-	TGCAGCGCAGGGTCTGAAGATACGCAGTATTTT	CSAGSEDTQYF
TRBJ1-2	TRBV6-5	-	-	TGTGCCAGCGGAACGCCCTATGGCTACACCTTC	CASGTPYGYTF
TRBJ1-1	TRBV13	-	-	TGTGCCAGCAGCCCGGGCCCTTACACTGAAGCTTTCTTT	CASSPGPYTEAFF
TRBJ2-7	TRBV7-2	-	once	TGTGCCAGCAGCTTGACAGCCACATCCTACGAGCAGTACTTC	CASSLTATSYEQYF
TRBJ2-7	TRBV2	TRBD2	-	TGTGCCAGCGGACTAGCGGGGGGCCGCTCCTACGAGCAGTACTTC	CASGLAGGRSYEQYF
TRBJ1-1	TRBV6-8	-	-	TGTGCCAGTCCGGGAGGGTTTGAAGCTTTCTTT	CASPGGFEAFF
TRBJ1-5	TRBV2	-	-	TGTGCCAGCAGATTGCACAGCGGGAGCAATCAGCCCCAGCATTTT	CASRLHSGSNQPQHF
TRBJ1-2	TRBV6-5	-	once	TGTGCCAGCAGTTACTCGGGCGGAGGGGACTATGGCTACACCTTC	CASSYSGGGDYGYTF
TRBJ2-7	TRBV7-2	TRBD2	-	TGTGCCAGCACCTGGAATAGCGGGGGCGCCTCCTACGAGCAGTACTTC	CASTWNSGGASYEQYF
TRBJ2-3	TRBV4-1	TRBD2	few	TGCGCCAGCAGCCAAGATCATGGTTGGGGGGGTGCTAATACGCAGTATTTT	CASSQDHGWGGANTQYF
TRBJ2-2	TRBV5-1	TRBD2	-	TGCGCCAGCAGCTCCTGGACTAGCGGGGGGGCCACCGGGGAGCTGTTTTTT	CASSSWTSGGATGELFF
TRBJ2-7	TRBV30	TRBD2	-	TGTGCCTGGAGTCGGCGGGGGGAATACGAGCAGTACTTC	CAWSRRGEYEQYF
TRBJ1-6	TRBV19	TRBD1	-	TGTGCCAGTAGTCCCCTGTCGGGACAGGGCCATTCACCCCTCCACTTT	CASSPLSGQGHSPLHF
TRBJ2-1	TRBV2	-	-	TGTGCCAGCACGGGGGAGGTCAGGAGGGGCCCCTACAATGAGCAGTTCTTC	CASTGEVRRGPYNEQFF
TRBJ1-1	TRBV7-8	TRBD1	-	TGTGCCAGCAGCCCGACTCTTGGCTACAGGGGGATTACTGAGGCTTTCTTT	CASSPTLGYRGITEAFF
TRBJ1-2	TRBV5-6	-	-	TGTGCCAGCAGCTTGGCCGGGGCAGGGAGGCCTGGCTATGGCTACACCTTC	CASSLAGAGRPGYGYTF
TRBJ2-5	TRBV5-1	TRBD2	-	TGCGCCAGCAGCTTGGGACTAGCGGCCCACCAAGAGACCCAGTACTTC	CASSLGLAAHQETQYF
TRBJ2-2	TRBV7-6	-	-	TGTGCCAGCAGCTTGACCCGAGGCGGCACCGGGGAGCTGTTTTTT	CASSLTRGGTGELFF